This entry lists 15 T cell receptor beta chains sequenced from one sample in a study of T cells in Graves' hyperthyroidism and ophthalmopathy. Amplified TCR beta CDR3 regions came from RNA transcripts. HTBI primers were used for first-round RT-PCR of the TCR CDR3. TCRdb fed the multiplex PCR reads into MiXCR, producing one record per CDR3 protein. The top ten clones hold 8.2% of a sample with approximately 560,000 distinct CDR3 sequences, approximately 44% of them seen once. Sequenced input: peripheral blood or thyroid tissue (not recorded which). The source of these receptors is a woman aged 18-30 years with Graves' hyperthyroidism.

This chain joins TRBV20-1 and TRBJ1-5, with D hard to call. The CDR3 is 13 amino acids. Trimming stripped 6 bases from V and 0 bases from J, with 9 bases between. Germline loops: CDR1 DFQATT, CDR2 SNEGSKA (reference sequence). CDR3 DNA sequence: TGCAGTGCAAGGTGGGATAGCAATCAGCCCCAGCATTTT. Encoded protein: CSARWDSNQPQHF.

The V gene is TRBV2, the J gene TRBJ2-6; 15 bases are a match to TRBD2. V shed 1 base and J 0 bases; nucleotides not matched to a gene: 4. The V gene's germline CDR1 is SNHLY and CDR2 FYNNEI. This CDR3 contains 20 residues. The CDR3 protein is CASSEGTSGRDASGANVLTF. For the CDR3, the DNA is TGTGCCAGCAGTGAAGGGACTAGCGGGAGGGACGCCTCTGGGGCCAACGTCCTGACTTTC.

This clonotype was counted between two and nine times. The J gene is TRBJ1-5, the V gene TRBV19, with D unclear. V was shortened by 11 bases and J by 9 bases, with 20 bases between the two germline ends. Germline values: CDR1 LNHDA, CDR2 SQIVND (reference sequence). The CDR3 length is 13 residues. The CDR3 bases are TGTGCCTGGAGTGGTTACAGCCCAGGGCCCCAGCATTTT. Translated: CAWSGYSPGPQHF.

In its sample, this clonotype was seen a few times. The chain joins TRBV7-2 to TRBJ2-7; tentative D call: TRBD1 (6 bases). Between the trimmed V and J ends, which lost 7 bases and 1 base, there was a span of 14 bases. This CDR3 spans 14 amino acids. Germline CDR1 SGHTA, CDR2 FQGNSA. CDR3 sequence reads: CASNLRGQSYEQYF. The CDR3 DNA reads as TGTGCCAGCAATCTTAGAGGACAGTCCTACGAGCAGTACTTC.

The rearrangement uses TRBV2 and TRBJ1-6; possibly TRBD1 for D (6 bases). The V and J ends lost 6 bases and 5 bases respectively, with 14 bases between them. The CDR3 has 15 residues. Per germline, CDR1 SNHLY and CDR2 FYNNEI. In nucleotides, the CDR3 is TGTGCCAGCAGGTTAGGGCAGGGGCATAATTCACCCCTCCACTTT. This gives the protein CASRLGQGHNSPLHF.

CDR3 residues: CASSPDLSTDTQYF. DNA of the CDR3: TGTGCCAGCAGTCCGGACTTGAGCACAGATACGCAGTATTTT. V gene TRBV6-1 combines with J gene TRBJ2-3; the D gene is possibly TRBD2 (5 bases). The CDR3 runs to 14 residues. V was pared by 5 bases and J by 0 bases, with 9 bases between. Germline V CDR1 and CDR2: MNHNS, SASEGT.

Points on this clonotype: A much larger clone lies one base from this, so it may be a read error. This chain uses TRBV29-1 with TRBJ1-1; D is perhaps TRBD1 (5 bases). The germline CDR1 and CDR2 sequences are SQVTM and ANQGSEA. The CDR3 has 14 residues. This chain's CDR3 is CGVEDFGGTTEAFF. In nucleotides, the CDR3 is TGCGGCGTTGAAGATTTCGGGGGGACCACTGAAGCTTTCTTT.

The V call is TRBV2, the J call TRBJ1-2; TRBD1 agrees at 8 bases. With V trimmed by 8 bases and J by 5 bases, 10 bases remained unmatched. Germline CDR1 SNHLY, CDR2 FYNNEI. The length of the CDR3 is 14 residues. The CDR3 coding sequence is TGTGCCAGCCGAAAGAACAGGGGGGATTATGGCTACACCTTC. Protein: CASRKNRGDYGYTF.

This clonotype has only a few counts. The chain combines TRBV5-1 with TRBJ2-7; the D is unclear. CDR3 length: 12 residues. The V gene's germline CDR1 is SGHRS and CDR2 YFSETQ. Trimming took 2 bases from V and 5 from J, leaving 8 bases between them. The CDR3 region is CASSLGIDEQYF. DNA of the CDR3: TGCGCCAGCAGCTTAGGAATCGACGAGCAGTACTTC. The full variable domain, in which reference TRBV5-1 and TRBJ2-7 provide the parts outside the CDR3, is KAGVTQTPRYLIKTRGQQVTLSCSPISGHRSVSWYQQTPGQGLQFLFEYFSETQRNKGNFPGRFSGRQFSNSRSEMNVSTLELGDSALYLCASSLGIDEQYFGPGTRLTVT.

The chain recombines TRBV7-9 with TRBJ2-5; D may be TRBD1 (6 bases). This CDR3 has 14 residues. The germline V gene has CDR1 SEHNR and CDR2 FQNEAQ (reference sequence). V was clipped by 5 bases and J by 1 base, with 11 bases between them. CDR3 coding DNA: TGTGCCAGCAGCCCCCCAGGGGTCCAAGAGACCCAGTACTTC. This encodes CASSPPGVQETQYF.

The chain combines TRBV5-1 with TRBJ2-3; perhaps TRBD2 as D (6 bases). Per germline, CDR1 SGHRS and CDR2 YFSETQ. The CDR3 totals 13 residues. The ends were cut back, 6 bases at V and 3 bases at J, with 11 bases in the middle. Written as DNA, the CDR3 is TGCGCCAGCACTCCCGCGGGGACAGATACGCAGTATTTT. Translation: CASTPAGTDTQYF.

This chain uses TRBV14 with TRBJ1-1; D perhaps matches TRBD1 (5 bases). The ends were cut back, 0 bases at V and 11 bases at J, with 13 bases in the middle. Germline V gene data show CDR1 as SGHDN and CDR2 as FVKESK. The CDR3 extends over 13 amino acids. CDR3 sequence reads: CASSQERDLRAFF. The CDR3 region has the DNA TGTGCCAGCAGCCAAGAAAGGGACCTGAGGGCTTTCTTT. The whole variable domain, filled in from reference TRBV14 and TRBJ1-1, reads EAGVTQFPSHSVIEKGQTVTLRCDPISGHDNLYWYRRVMGKEIKFLLHFVKESKQDESGMPNNRFLAERTGGTYSTLKVQPAELEDSGVYFCASSQERDLRAFFGQGTRLTVV.

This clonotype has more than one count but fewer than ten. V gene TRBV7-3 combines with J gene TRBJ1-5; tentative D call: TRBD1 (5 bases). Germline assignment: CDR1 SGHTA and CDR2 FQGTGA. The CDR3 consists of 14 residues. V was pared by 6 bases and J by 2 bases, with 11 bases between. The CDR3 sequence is CASSGGSGNQPQHF. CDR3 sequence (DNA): TGTGCCAGCAGTGGGGGTTCGGGCAATCAGCCCCAGCATTTT. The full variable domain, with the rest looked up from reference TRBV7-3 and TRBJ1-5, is GAGVSQTPSNKVTEKGKYVELRCDPISGHTALYWYRQSLGQGPEFLIYFQGTGAADDSGLPNDRFFAVRPEGSVSTLKIQRTERGDSAVYLCASSGGSGNQPQHFGDGTRLSIL.

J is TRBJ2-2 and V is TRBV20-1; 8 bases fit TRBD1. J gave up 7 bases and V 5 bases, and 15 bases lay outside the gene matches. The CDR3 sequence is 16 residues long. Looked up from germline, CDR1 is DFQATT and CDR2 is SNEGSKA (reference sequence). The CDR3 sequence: CSAYQTDRVGVGELFF. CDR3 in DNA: TGCAGTGCTTACCAGACGGACAGGGTCGGCGTCGGGGAGCTGTTTTTT.

The CDR3 loop reads CASARDGYTF. In DNA form, the CDR3 reads TGTGCCAGCGCCAGGGACGGCTACACCTTC. The rearrangement joins TRBV25-1 to TRBJ1-2; TRBD1 is a possible D gene (5 bases). This CDR3 is built from 10 residues. Germline V gene data show CDR1 as MGHDK and CDR2 as SYGVNS. Trimming removed 8 bases at V and 8 bases at J, with 9 bases between.